These 9 T cell receptor beta chains were sequenced from one sample in a study of human T cells and chemical hapten exposure (dated by TCRdb to the early 2020s). Library creation used RACE. For sequencing, a NextSeq 500 was employed. Clones were called with MiXCR by TCRdb after fastp trimmed the public reads at Q25, and only in-frame beta chains were retained. Under each unique CDR3 protein, matching rows form one entry showing the most common genes and DNA. Present in this sample are tens of thousands of distinct CDR3 sequences, around 3% of which were seen just once. The ten largest account for about 6.2% of the sample. The label giving this sample's time point can be read as: patch test 2, 6 weeks after DPC sensitization. The treatment or condition label, as the study defines it: therapeutic diphenylcyclopropenone sensitization with weekly scalp DPC. Sample: whole blood, taken in connection with sensitization to the hapten diphenylcyclopropenone (DPC). The receptors derive from a man aged 35-49 years with alopecia areata. Some clones in this sample may be carry-over from other donors' samples.

This clonotype was recorded at least ten times. The chain recombines TRBV4-3 with TRBJ2-3; D gene unclear. The V gene's germline CDR1 is LGHNA and CDR2 YSLEER. This CDR3 contains 14 residues. The V gene lost 0 bases and the J gene lost 2 bases, with 6 bases spanning the gap. The CDR3 is CASSQDSNTDTQYF. The CDR3 region has the DNA TGCGCCAGCAGCCAAGATAGTAACACAGATACGCAGTATTTT.

This clonotype occurred many times. The V and J genes are TRBV20-1 and TRBJ1-6, with D uncertain. The ends were cut back, 1 base at V and 10 bases at J, with 11 bases in the middle. The germline V gene has CDR1 DFQATT and CDR2 SNEGSKA (reference sequence). The CDR3 extends over 13 amino acids. CDR3 coding DNA: TGCAGTGCTAGAGTTGGGGTGGGGTCACCCCTCCACTTT. Its translation: CSARVGVGSPLHF.

The V gene is TRBV3-1, the J gene TRBJ2-7; no firm D call. The germline V and J ends were trimmed by 4 bases and 6 bases, with 10 bases remaining between them. The CDR3 spans 12 residues. CDR1 LGHDT and CDR2 YNNKEL come from the germline V gene (reference sequence). The DNA for the CDR3 is TGTGCCAGCAGCCGCACTGACGGCGAGCAGTACTTC. Its translation is CASSRTDGEQYF.

This clonotype came up many times. The rearrangement links TRBV12-3 or TRBV12-4 to TRBJ2-5, with D perhaps matching TRBD2 (6 bases). Trimming took off 1 base at V and 5 bases at J, with 14 bases between the two ends. This CDR3 region has 15 residues. DNA for the CDR3: TGTGCCAGCAGTTTAGTGGCAACTAGCTATGAGACCCAGTACTTC. The encoded protein is CASSLVATSYETQYF.

This clonotype was picked up many times. This chain uses TRBV5-1 with TRBJ2-3; D call uncertain. Between the trimmed V and J ends, which lost 0 bases and 2 bases, there was a span of 10 bases. This CDR3 comprises 15 residues. Germline-derived CDR1 and CDR2 are SGHRS and YFSETQ. CDR3 DNA: TGCGCCAGCAGCTTGGGTCTACCTTACACAGATACGCAGTATTTT. This codes for CASSLGLPYTDTQYF.

This clonotype was detected many times. The J gene is TRBJ2-7, the V gene TRBV6-1; D is undetermined. The ends were cut back, 7 bases at V and 2 bases at J, with 15 bases in the middle. The germline CDR1 and CDR2 sequences are MNHNS and SASEGT. This CDR3 spans 14 amino acids. CDR3 region: CASTPGYSPYEQYF. CDR3 nucleotide sequence: TGTGCCAGCACCCCCGGGTATTCACCCTACGAGCAGTACTTC.

In its sample, this clonotype was seen many times. This sequence joins TRBV12-3 or TRBV12-4 and TRBJ2-2; 7 bases align to TRBD1. Losses at the gene ends were 6 bases for V and 1 base for J; bases not matched to a gene: 2. This CDR3 has 14 amino acids. Here the CDR3 DNA reads TGTGCCAGCAGCCGGACAGGGAACACCGGGGAGCTGTTTTTT. This encodes CASSRTGNTGELFF.

This clonotype has ten or more counts. V gene TRBV5-5 combines with J gene TRBJ2-1; D unclear. The CDR3 covers 12 residues. Trimming took off 6 bases at V and 8 bases at J, with 12 bases between the two ends. Germline values: CDR1 SGHKS, CDR2 YYEKEE (reference sequence). The CDR3 sequence: CASTISGHEQFF. CDR3 DNA: TGTGCCAGCACCATATCCGGGCATGAGCAGTTCTTC.

Regarding this clonotype: A much larger clone lies a single base off, so this may be a read error. The V gene is TRBV4-3, the J gene TRBJ2-7; possible D gene TRBD1, 5 bases. Trimming took off 1 base at V and 3 bases at J, with 13 bases between the two ends. The germline gives CDR1 LGHNA, CDR2 YSLEER. CDR3 length equals 15 residues. The CDR3 sequence: CASSQGQYSFYEQYF. The CDR3 nucleotides read TGCGCCAGCAGCCAAGGACAGTACAGCTTCTACGAGCAGTACTTC.